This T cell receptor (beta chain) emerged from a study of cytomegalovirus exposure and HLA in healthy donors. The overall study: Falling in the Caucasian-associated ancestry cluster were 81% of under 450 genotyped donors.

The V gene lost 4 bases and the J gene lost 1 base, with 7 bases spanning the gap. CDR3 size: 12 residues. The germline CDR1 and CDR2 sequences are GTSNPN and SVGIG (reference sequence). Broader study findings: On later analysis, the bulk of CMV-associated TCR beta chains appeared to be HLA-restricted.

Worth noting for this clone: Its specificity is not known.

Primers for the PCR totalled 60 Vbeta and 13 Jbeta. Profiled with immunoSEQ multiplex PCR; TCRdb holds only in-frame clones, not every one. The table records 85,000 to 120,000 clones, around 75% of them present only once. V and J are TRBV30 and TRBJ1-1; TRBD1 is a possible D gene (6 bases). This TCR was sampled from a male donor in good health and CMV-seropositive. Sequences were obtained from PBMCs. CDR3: CAWNRENTEAFF. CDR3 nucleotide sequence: TGTGCCTGGAACAGGGAGAACACTGAAGCTTTCTTT.